These 3 T cell receptor beta chains were sequenced from one sample in a study of shared clonotypes between healthy human individuals. This table comes from immunoSEQ multiplex PCR, and its TCRdb copy is limited to in-frame clones, with some not included. The table shows about 490,000 clones, with 79% occurring only once. Specimen: PBMCs. These receptors originate from a woman aged 35 to 49 in good health. Some clones in this sample may be carry-over from other donors' samples.

This chain joins TRBV28 and TRBJ1-4; D not certain. The ends were cut back, 2 bases at V and 6 bases at J, with 13 bases in the middle. The length of the CDR3 is 15 residues. CDR1 and CDR2 (germline): MDHEN, SYDVKM. As DNA, the CDR3 is TGTGCCAGCAGTTTAGGTGGCGGCTTGTATGAAAAACTGTTTTTT. This encodes CASSLGGGLYEKLFF.

The rearrangement joins TRBV10-2 to TRBJ1-1, with D hard to call. This CDR3 is built from 13 residues. Trimming stripped 1 base from V and 4 bases from J, with 7 bases between. The germline gives CDR1 WSHSY, CDR2 SAAADI. DNA of the CDR3: TGCGCCAGCAGTGAGTGGCAGACCACTGAAGCTTTCTTT. It is translated as CASSEWQTTEAFF.

J is TRBJ1-4 and V is TRBV18; D is unresolved. The CDR3 is made up of 13 amino acids. V was shortened by 3 bases and J by 5 bases, with 7 bases between the two germline ends. Germline CDR1 is KGHSH and CDR2 is LQKENI. The CDR3 DNA reads as TGTGCCAGCTCACCTCGAGTGAATGAAAAACTGTTTTTT. The encoded protein is CASSPRVNEKLFF.